Below, 3 T cell receptor beta chains from the same sample are listed, as sequenced in a study of Ad26.COV2.S vaccination and SARS-CoV-2 variants. Assay: immunoSEQ multiplex PCR; the TCRdb copy retains only in-frame clones and omits some. The data contain over 400,000 clones, about 90% of them singletons. Treatment: some 19 received Ad26.COV2.S at low or high dose, single or two shots; 5 received placebo; per-sample allocation not given. All samples were drawn on day 63, counting from the first vaccine or placebo injection. The sequenced sample was peripheral blood, obtained in a trial of Ad26.COV2.S vaccine versus placebo. These receptor sequences come from a person aged 18 to 65 who received the Ad26.COV2.S COVID-19 vaccine or a placebo.

A single count supports this clone. V is TRBV7-9 and J is TRBJ2-2, with D perhaps matching TRBD2 (6 bases). CDR3 length: 18 residues. Germline CDR1 reads SEHNR; CDR2 reads FQNEAQ (reference sequence). Trimming pared 0 bases from V and 5 bases from J, leaving 19 bases between. The CDR3 loop is CASSLADTSTGPTGELFF. CDR3 coding DNA: TGTGCCAGCAGCTTAGCTGACACTAGCACGGGGCCGACCGGGGAGCTGTTTTTT.

The chain employs TRBV7-9 and TRBJ2-5; TRBD2 matches 11 bases. Germline V gives CDR1 SEHNR, CDR2 FQNEAQ (reference sequence). This CDR3 has 15 residues. Germline trimming cut 5 bases from V and 3 bases from J; bases unmatched to any gene: 5. The CDR3 spells CASSTPGLAEETQYF. The CDR3 coding sequence is TGTGCCAGCAGCACCCCGGGACTAGCGGAAGAGACCCAGTACTTC.

V gene TRBV4-1 combines with J gene TRBJ2-5, with a possible D match to TRBD2 (6 bases). This CDR3 has 14 amino acids. CDR1 and CDR2 (germline): MGHRA, YSYEKL. V dropped 2 bases and J dropped 5 bases, with 12 bases sitting between them. The CDR3 is CASSQNGGPETQYF. CDR3 bases: TGCGCCAGCAGCCAAAACGGGGGACCGGAGACCCAGTACTTC.